This TCR beta chain was identified in a study of blood T cell repertoires in COVID-19. Turning to the study itself: Specimens from acute and convalescent COVID-19 originated in the United States, Italy and Spain. The cDNA or gDNA used as material had been derived from T cells, B-cell-depleted T cells, or PBMCs.

How the authors handled the data: Estimation of nucleated cell counts relied on the amplification of reference gene primers. Produced via immunoSEQ multiplex PCR; TCRdb's table is partial and in-frame only. That table gives V, J and clone size, and the DNA gave D and trimming. The table lists approximately 130,000 clones, approximately 89% of them singletons. The source material was peripheral blood. The sequence derives from a human donor in a cohort sampled during active COVID-19.

The DNA of the CDR3 is TGTGCCAGAAGCTTGTGTTCTTCTCCGCGGGCCGGGAGCAATCAGCCCCAGCATTTT. Its protein product is CARSLCSSPRAGSNQPQHF. The rearrangement uses TRBV5-3 and TRBJ1-5; D is unresolved. TRBV5-3 is filed as an ORF, its function uncertain. The V and J ends lost 1 base and 1 base respectively, with 21 bases between them. This CDR3 has 19 amino acids.